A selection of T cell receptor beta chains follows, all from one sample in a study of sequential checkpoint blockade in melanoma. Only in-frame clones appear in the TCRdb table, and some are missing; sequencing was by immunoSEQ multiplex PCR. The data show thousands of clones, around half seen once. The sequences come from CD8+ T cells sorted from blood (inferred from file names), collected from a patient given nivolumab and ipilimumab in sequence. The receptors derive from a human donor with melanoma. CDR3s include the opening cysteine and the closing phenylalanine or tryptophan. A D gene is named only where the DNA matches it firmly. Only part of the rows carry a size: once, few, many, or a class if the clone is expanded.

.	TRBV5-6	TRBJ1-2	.	CASSLVTRVLTF	TGTGCCAGCAGCTTGGTTACCCGGGTCCTCACCTTC
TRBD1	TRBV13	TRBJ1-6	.	CASSLGLMTRGVKNSPLHF	TGTGCCAGCAGCTTAGGCCTAATGACCAGGGGGGTAAAGAATTCACCCCTCCACTTT
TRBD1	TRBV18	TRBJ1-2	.	CASSPWDSKADGYTF	TGTGCCAGCTCACCCTGGGACAGCAAAGCAGATGGCTACACCTTC
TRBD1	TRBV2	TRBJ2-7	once	CASTKGQGAYEQYF	TGTGCCAGCACCAAGGGGCAGGGGGCGTACGAGCAGTACTTC
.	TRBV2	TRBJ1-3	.	CATSAGQSSGNTIYF	TGTGCCACCTCAGCAGGGCAGTCCTCTGGAAACACCATATATTTT
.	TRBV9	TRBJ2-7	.	CASSVDGGNEQYF	TGTGCCAGCAGCGTAGACGGAGGGAACGAGCAGTACTTC
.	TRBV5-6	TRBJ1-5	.	CASMRAGEGNQPQHF	TGTGCCAGCATGAGGGCGGGGGAGGGCAATCAGCCCCAGCATTTT
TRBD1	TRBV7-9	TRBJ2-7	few	CASSISTGGYEQYF	TGTGCCAGCAGCATCTCGACAGGGGGATACGAGCAGTACTTC
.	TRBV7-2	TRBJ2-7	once	CASSLTGTGEQYF	TGTGCCAGCAGCTTAACGGGGACTGGGGAGCAGTACTTC
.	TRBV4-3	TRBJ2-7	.	CASSQDFGESPYEQYF	TGCGCCAGCAGCCAAGACTTTGGGGAGTCCCCCTACGAGCAGTACTTC
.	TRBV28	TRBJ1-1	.	CASSFSGNTEAFF	TGTGCCAGCAGTTTTTCAGGGAACACTGAAGCTTTCTTT
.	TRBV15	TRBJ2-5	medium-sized	CATSRAQRERETQYF	TGTGCCACCAGCAGAGCCCAACGGGAGAGGGAGACCCAGTACTTC
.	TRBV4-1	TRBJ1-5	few	CASSLLWGDEPQHF	TGCGCCAGCAGCCTTCTTTGGGGGGATGAGCCCCAGCATTTT
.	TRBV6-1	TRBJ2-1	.	CASTSPGMIHEQFF	TGTGCCAGCACCTCACCGGGAATGATTCATGAGCAGTTCTTC
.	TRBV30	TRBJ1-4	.	CAWRTGGEKLFF	TGTGCCTGGAGAACCGGGGGGGAAAAACTGTTTTTT
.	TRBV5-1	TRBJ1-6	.	CASSLAVRSPLHF	TGCGCCAGCAGCTTGGCGGTTCGGTCACCCCTCCACTTT
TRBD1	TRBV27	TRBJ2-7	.	CASSPQTGILVYEQYF	TGTGCCAGCAGTCCCCAGACAGGGATTTTAGTGTACGAGCAGTACTTC
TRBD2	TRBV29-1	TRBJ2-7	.	CASSSGSNEQYF	TGCGCCTCTTCGAGCGGGAGCAACGAGCAGTACTTC
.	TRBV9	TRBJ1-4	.	CASSIGGGGNEKLFF	TGTGCCAGCAGCATAGGGGGTGGAGGGAATGAAAAACTGTTTTTT
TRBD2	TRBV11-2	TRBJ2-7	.	CASSLWVRATSGGGYEQYF	TGTGCCAGCAGCTTATGGGTCAGGGCAACTAGCGGGGGGGGCTACGAGCAGTACTTC
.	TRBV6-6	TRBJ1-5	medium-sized	CASSYGGNQPQHF	TGTGCCAGCAGTTACGGCGGGAATCAGCCCCAGCATTTT
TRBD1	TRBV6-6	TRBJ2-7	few	CASRQDRASSYEQYF	TGTGCCAGCAGACAGGACAGGGCGAGCTCCTACGAGCAGTACTTC
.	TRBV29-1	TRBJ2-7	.	CSVAMRAGNYEQYF	TGCAGCGTAGCCATGAGGGCGGGGAACTACGAGCAGTACTTC
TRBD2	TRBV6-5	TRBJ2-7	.	CASSYGTSGRLYEQYF	TGTGCCAGCAGTTACGGGACTAGCGGGAGGCTCTACGAGCAGTACTTC
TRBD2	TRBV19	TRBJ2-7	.	CASSSSGGSYEQYF	TGTGCCAGTAGTTCCAGCGGGGGCTCCTACGAGCAGTACTTC
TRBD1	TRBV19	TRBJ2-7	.	CASSDRDRSYEQYF	TGTGCCAGTAGTGACCGGGACAGGAGCTACGAGCAGTACTTC